A single sample gave rise to the 17 T cell receptor beta chains below, sequenced in a study of cytotoxic CD8 clonotypes in ibrutinib-treated CLL (TCRdb year 2021). The time point label on this specimen signifies: approximately 2 years on ibrutinib. Library prep was done by the immunoSEQ multiplex PCR assay. The clones in this table, taken by TCRdb from immuneACCESS, are in-frame only. Not every clone is retained; where verified, under half of the shortfall comes from an unresolved V gene, and the cause of the rest is unknown. A total of about 150,000 clones appear in this sample, about three quarters of them only once. The ten top clones hold 5.1% of the sample. The input for sequencing was PBMCs, taken after 24 months of ibrutinib treatment. These receptors all stem from a human donor with chronic lymphocytic leukemia.

The V and J genes are TRBV9 and TRBJ1-4; D is unresolved. CDR3 length equals 13 residues. The germline V and J ends were trimmed by 3 bases and 5 bases, with 8 bases remaining between them. Germline values: CDR1 SGDLS, CDR2 YYNGEE. CDR3 amino acids: CASSGEENEKLFF. DNA for the CDR3: TGTGCCAGCAGCGGCGAGGAGAATGAAAAACTGTTTTTT.

The chain combines TRBV28 with TRBJ2-2, with D perhaps TRBD1 (5 bases). Trimming cost V 5 bases and J 6 bases, with 10 bases left between them. The CDR3 spans 13 residues. Germline CDR1 reads MDHEN; CDR2 reads SYDVKM. This chain's CDR3 is CASSGAWAGELFF. DNA for the CDR3: TGTGCCAGCAGTGGGGCGTGGGCCGGGGAGCTGTTTTTT.

V is TRBV6-6 and J is TRBJ2-5; D unresolved. This CDR3 comprises 14 residues. Between the trimmed V and J ends, which lost 5 bases and 5 bases, there was a span of 15 bases. Germline CDR1 MNHNY, CDR2 SVGAGI (reference sequence). In DNA, the CDR3 is TGTGCCAGCAGTCCCCCGGAAGTACGTGAGACCCAGTACTTC. This gives the protein CASSPPEVRETQYF.

By share of the sample, this clone is medium-sized. This sequence joins TRBV28 and TRBJ2-3, with TRBD1 matching 9 bases. Germline CDR1 MDHEN, CDR2 SYDVKM. Trimming removed 10 bases from V and 3 bases from J; junction bases left unmatched: 8. This CDR3 has 14 residues. The CDR3: CATRQGGITDTQYF. DNA for the CDR3: TGTGCCACCCGACAGGGGGGTATTACAGATACGCAGTATTTT.

This clone was seen a few times. The chain is built from TRBV6-6 and TRBJ2-3; D not resolved. Per germline, CDR1 MNHNY and CDR2 SVGAGI (reference sequence). The CDR3 length is 14 residues. With 7 bases removed from V and 4 bases from J, the gap between germline ends came to 15 bases. The CDR3 protein is CASTPPGPADTQYF. The DNA for the CDR3 is TGTGCCAGCACCCCGCCGGGCCCCGCAGATACGCAGTATTTT.

The chain recombines TRBV28 with TRBJ1-2, with 9 nucleotides matching TRBD1. J lost 8 bases, V lost 7 bases, and 8 bases had no gene match. Germline CDR1 reads MDHEN; CDR2 reads SYDVKM. This CDR3 comprises 13 residues. The CDR3 sequence is CASKGQGFWGYTF. CDR3 DNA sequence: TGTGCCAGCAAGGGACAGGGATTCTGGGGCTACACCTTC.

In this sample, this clone turned up a few times. The CDR3 nucleotides read TGTGCCAGCAGCCCCGTACGGGCCGGCACCTTC. Residues: CASSPVRAGTF. The chain links TRBV7-2 to TRBJ1-2; D ambiguous. V was trimmed by 5 bases and J by 13 bases, leaving 14 bases between them. Germline lookup yields CDR1 SGHTA and CDR2 FQGNSA. The CDR3 spans 11 residues.

This clone was counted a single time. The chain recombines TRBV5-1 with TRBJ1-1; TRBD1 might be the D (6 bases). Trimming stripped 4 bases from V and 0 bases from J, with 16 bases between. The CDR3 covers 16 residues. Germline CDR1 is SGHRS and CDR2 is YFSETQ. This CDR3 is CASSRGGGRMNTEAFF. DNA of the CDR3: TGCGCCAGCAGCCGGGGCGGGGGGCGCATGAACACTGAAGCTTTCTTT.

J is TRBJ1-2 and V is TRBV30, with D perhaps matching TRBD1 (6 bases). Trimming left V 0 bases short and J 9 bases short, with 11 bases between. The germline V gene encodes CDR1 GTSNPN and CDR2 SVGIG (reference sequence). The length of the CDR3 is 12 residues. CDR3 in amino acids: CAWSVRGGSYTF. The CDR3 DNA is TGTGCCTGGAGTGTACGGGGGGGCAGCTACACCTTC.

This clone occurred a few times. The rearrangement uses TRBV5-1 and TRBJ1-2; possible D gene TRBD1, 5 bases. The V and J ends lost 4 bases and 4 bases respectively, with 14 bases between them. This CDR3 contains 14 residues. Germline V gene sequence: CDR1 SGHRS, CDR2 YFSETQ. This CDR3 is CASSHRDPSYGYTF. CDR3 DNA sequence: TGCGCCAGCAGCCACCGGGACCCCTCCTATGGCTACACCTTC.

This clone was counted once. V usage is TRBV28 and J usage is TRBJ2-3; 8 nucleotides match TRBD1. The ends lost 3 bases at V and 11 bases at J; junction bases unmatched: 13. Germline-derived CDR1 and CDR2 are MDHEN and SYDVKM. CDR3 size: 15 residues. CDR3 DNA sequence: TGTGCCAGCAGTTTGGGAGACCGGACAGGGTATAGGCAGTATTTT. This gives the protein CASSLGDRTGYRQYF.

The rearrangement joins TRBV6-5 to TRBJ1-1; D ambiguous. Germline CDR1 is MNHEY and CDR2 is SVGAGI. CDR3 length: 14 amino acids. With 2 bases removed from V and 6 bases from J, the gap between germline ends came to 13 bases. CDR3 protein: CASSYGSEGAEAFF. As DNA, the CDR3 is TGTGCCAGCAGTTACGGATCGGAGGGCGCTGAAGCTTTCTTT.

Judged by abundance, this clone is medium-sized. V usage is TRBV6-6 and J usage is TRBJ2-1; 10 positions agree with TRBD1. This CDR3 has 16 residues. V trimming: 2 bases; J trimming: 7 bases; junction bases outside the gene matches: 8. Per the germline V gene, CDR1 is MNHNY and CDR2 is SVGAGI (reference sequence). CDR3 sequence (DNA): TGTGCCAGCAGTTACCAGGGCCCGGACAGGGGGAATGAGCAGTTCTTC. It specifies CASSYQGPDRGNEQFF.

The chain is built from TRBV18 and TRBJ2-6; D unresolved. With 3 bases removed from V and 0 bases from J, the gap between germline ends came to 12 bases. The CDR3 spans 17 residues. Germline CDR1 is KGHSH and CDR2 is LQKENI. The CDR3 bases are TGTGCCAGCTCACCGCAGGTGGGGTCCTCTGGGGCCAACGTCCTGACTTTC. It specifies CASSPQVGSSGANVLTF.

V and J are TRBV28 and TRBJ2-3; D may be TRBD1 (6 bases). The CDR3 spans 13 residues. Germline values: CDR1 MDHEN, CDR2 SYDVKM. Trimming left V 10 bases short and J 2 bases short, with 13 bases between. The CDR3 here is CATGQSFTDTQYF. The CDR3 DNA follows: TGTGCCACTGGACAGTCCTTCACAGATACGCAGTATTTT.

The V and J genes are TRBV4-3 and TRBJ1-1, with 7 bases matching TRBD1. Unmatched junction bases numbered 8, after V lost 6 bases and J lost 7 bases. The CDR3 has 13 residues. CDR1 is LGHNA and CDR2 is YSLEER in the germline V gene. The CDR3 spells CASSPQGVGEAFF. The CDR3 DNA reads TGCGCCAGCAGTCCCCAGGGGGTGGGTGAAGCTTTCTTT.

This chain joins TRBV28 and TRBJ2-2; 9 bases fit TRBD2. Germline CDR1 MDHEN, CDR2 SYDVKM. The CDR3 has 15 residues. V shed 6 bases, J shed 3 bases, and the junction held 5 bases outside the gene matches. The CDR3 bases are TGTGCCAGCAGGCGGGGGGGCGCGGACACCGGGGAGCTGTTTTTT. Translated, it gives CASRRGGADTGELFF.